This TCR beta chain stems from a study of regulatory T cells in long-lasting Graves disease (dated by TCRdb to 2020 to 2023). In the study overall: Persistent Graves' disease was defined as antithyroid drug treatment for over 5 years with persistently positive TSH receptor autoantibodies. Peripheral blood TCR sequencing and RNA sequencing compared persistent Graves' disease patients with newly diagnosed Graves' disease patients. The study was conducted in China and was registered as a clinical trial. A total of around 33 samples underwent TCR sequencing, from roughly 13 patients with persistent Graves' disease and about 20 patients with newly diagnosed Graves' disease. Antithyroid drugs had been taken for 8.5 to 12 years on average by persistent Graves' disease patients in the clinical cohort.

Libraries were built with multiplex PCR. Sequencer: Illumina HiSeq 4000. iRepertoire HTBI primers and Arm-PCR amplification of CDR3 regions were used to construct TCR beta libraries. Before sequencing, the PCR products underwent gel purification. The paper's data handling went like this. Gene usage analysis of CDR3 amino acid clonotypes relied on the 55 to 80 TRBV and more than twelve TRBJ segments identified across samples. COPE and FqMerger were used to merge filtered high-quality paired reads into contigs. BLAST was used to align contigs to IMGT TRBV, TRBD and TRBJ reference genes, and CDR3 was defined according to IMGT. Clonotypes above 0.1% frequency were classified as highly expanded clones. Repertoire diversity was measured by Shannon entropy, and V-J evenness by the Gini coefficient. A clonotype was considered public if more than one individual shared it. The public reads were quality trimmed at Q25 with fastp and then assembled into clones with MiXCR by TCRdb, keeping productive beta chains. When rows share a CDR3 protein, they turn into one entry using the most common DNA and genes. The V and J calls were not made by the authors but by TCRdb's processing. The sample data list 700,000 or so distinct CDR3 sequences, and 25% to 30% of these were observed just once. In total, the top ten clones hold about 40% of the sample.

The table lists this clonotype with a few counts. Its target antigen remains unknown. There are no base qualities to consult, and no much larger clone falls within one base. According to the study, the label for this sample's time point signals: persistent/refractory GD, antithyroid drugs over 5 years with positive TRAb. For both TCR sequencing and RNA sequencing, RNA was extracted from PBMCs in TRIzol. The diagnosis of Graves' disease followed American Thyroid Association guidelines. Recruitment of patients was carried out at an endocrinology department in Xi'an, China. From each patient, about 9.7 milliliters of peripheral blood was collected into an EDTA anticoagulant tube. Ficoll Paque Plus density gradient separation was used to isolate PBMCs, and no further T cell sorting was performed. An Agilent 2100 Bioanalyzer and agarose gel were used to check RNA quality, and a NanoDrop 2000 was used to measure RNA concentration.

The germline V gene (reference sequence) provides CDR1 LNHDA and CDR2 SQIVND. V is clipped by 6 bases and J by 8 bases, and the sequence between their germline boundaries is 10 bases long. The CDR3 covers 11 residues, taking in both the cysteine and the phenylalanine. Just the 33-base CDR3 DNA is kept, in frame starting at base 1. Overall results and qualifications from the work: Compared with newly diagnosed patients, patients with persistent Graves' disease had lower TCR Shannon entropy and fewer highly expanded clones, which suggests clonal expansion. Persistent disease showed preferential use of TRBV28, TRBJ1-2 and TRBJ2-5, whereas newly diagnosed disease favored TRBV20-1 and TRBJ2-1. As a limitation, the authors acknowledged that the small sample size may reduce accuracy. Peripheral blood alone was examined, since thyroid tissue, which constituted the primary lesion, could not be accessed. A larger number of public clonotypes was shared among persistent patients (under 3,000) than among newly diagnosed patients (around 970). Sequencing and analysis were limited to the TCR beta chain.

This receptor was obtained from a female donor with Graves disease. The sequence joins TRBV19 to TRBJ1-1; the D gene lacks a confident call. Sequencing used peripheral blood mononuclear cells (PBMCs), obtained when the disease was refractory, from a patient treated with antithyroid drugs. Here the CDR3 is given as CASSAGIEAFF. The nucleotide sequence is TGTGCCAGTAGCGCCGGGATCGAAGCTTTCTTT.